Shown below are 17 T cell receptor beta chains from a single sample sequenced in a study of T-cell reconstitution after alpha-beta-depleted transplantation in children. The library targeted TCRbeta and was prepared with unique molecular identifiers. TCRdb analysed the PCR reads with MiXCR anew, one entry per CDR3 protein. The table includes 210,000 or so distinct CDR3 sequences, approximately 11% detected once. The starting material was PBMCs, obtained before TCRalphabeta/CD19-depleted stem cell transplant. These receptors were taken from a child in the first two years of life with acute myeloid leukemia, due to receive a stem cell transplant.

This clonotype was seen many times. J is TRBJ1-3 and V is TRBV20-1; possible D gene TRBD1, 5 bases. V was trimmed by 4 bases and J by 3 bases, leaving 13 bases between them. The CDR3 has 14 amino acids. Germline loops: CDR1 DFQATT, CDR2 SNEGSKA (reference sequence). Here the CDR3 DNA reads TGCAGTGCTACAGGGAGGAACTTTGGAAACACCATATATTTT. It yields the protein CSATGRNFGNTIYF.

This clonotype has a handful of counts. The chain employs TRBV5-6 and TRBJ2-3; D remains unclear. The germline V gene has CDR1 SGHDT and CDR2 YYEEEE. V shed 1 base and J shed 2 bases, with 11 bases lying between them. CDR3 size: 15 residues. CDR3 nucleotides: TGTGCCAGCAGCTTGAAGGTGCGGCTCACAGATACGCAGTATTTT. As protein: CASSLKVRLTDTQYF.

With respect to this clonotype: A much larger clone differs by one base, so this may be a read error. This chain joins TRBV4-1 and TRBJ1-1; the D is unclear. This CDR3 is built from 14 residues. V gave up 4 bases and J gave up 3 bases, with 12 bases separating them. Germline CDR1 and CDR2: MGHRA and YSYEKL. CDR3 loop: CASSPGLGYTEAFF. CDR3 nucleotide sequence: TGCGCCAGCAGCCCCGGCCTGGGCTACACTGAAGCTTTCTTT.

The CDR3 protein is CASNVGSDTQYF. In DNA form, the CDR3 reads TGTGCCAGCAACGTAGGGTCAGATACGCAGTATTTT. V gene TRBV12-3 or TRBV12-4 combines with J gene TRBJ2-3; no reliable D call. V gave up 7 bases and J gave up 4 bases, with 9 bases separating them. The CDR3 is made up of 12 amino acids.

This clonotype occurred many times. The CDR3: CASSEIRTGVEQYF. Here the CDR3 DNA reads TGTGCCAGCAGTGAAATTAGGACAGGGGTTGAGCAGTACTTC. The chain couples TRBV6-1 to TRBJ2-7; 9 nucleotides align to TRBD1. Germline CDR1 reads MNHNS; CDR2 reads SASEGT. V was clipped by 2 bases and J by 7 bases; unmatched bases: 6. The CDR3 has 14 residues.

This clonotype was observed many times. The CDR3 DNA reads as TGCGCCAGCGACGGGGGCGTGGGGAATGAGCAGTTCTTC. It codes for CASDGGVGNEQFF. This chain joins TRBV5-1 and TRBJ2-1; D tentatively fits TRBD1 or TRBD2 (6 bases each). The CDR3 has 13 amino acids. V was trimmed by 7 bases and J by 7 bases, leaving 15 bases between them. Germline CDR1 and CDR2: SGHRS and YFSETQ.

Turning to this clonotype: One junction end does not reproduce the germline sequence, and a read error may be involved. This chain links TRBV30 with TRBJ1-1; possibly TRBD1 for D (5 bases). Germline assignment: CDR1 GTSNPN and CDR2 SVGIG (reference sequence). This CDR3 has 13 amino acids. The CDR3 sequence is CVWTWGKYTEAFF. The CDR3 nucleotides are TGTGTCTGGACCTGGGGGAAGTACACTGAAGCTTTCTTT.

This clonotype was seen ten or more times. The J gene is TRBJ1-1, the V gene TRBV10-3, with a tentative D call TRBD1 (6 bases). This CDR3 has 17 residues. CDR1 and CDR2 (germline): ENHRY, SYGVKD. Trimming left V 1 base short and J 4 bases short, with 19 bases between. The CDR3 DNA sequence: TGTGCCATCAGTGAGTGGAACGCACAGGGTAAGGGCACTGAAGCTTTCTTT. Its protein is CAISEWNAQGKGTEAFF.

This clonotype has a count of ten or more. The chain combines TRBV7-2 with TRBJ2-5; 11 positions agree with TRBD2. This CDR3 comprises 17 residues. In germline, CDR1 is SGHTA, CDR2 FQGNSA. V was clipped by 2 bases and J by 4 bases; unmatched bases: 9. CDR3: CASSLRLAGGQGETQYF. The CDR3 bases are TGTGCCAGCAGCTTACGGCTAGCGGGAGGCCAGGGAGAGACCCAGTACTTC.

This clonotype showed up many times. The rearrangement links TRBV20-1 to TRBJ2-3; TRBD2 aligns across 13 bases. This CDR3 has 18 amino acids. CDR1 and CDR2 from the germline V gene are DFQATT and SNEGSKA (reference sequence). J was trimmed by 4 bases and V by 0 bases; bases with no gene match: 10. The CDR3 spells CSARDRATSGRASDTQYF. In DNA form, the CDR3 reads TGCAGTGCTAGAGATCGCGCTACTAGCGGGAGGGCCTCAGATACGCAGTATTTT.

This clonotype was recorded at least ten times. The chain carries TRBV10-3 and TRBJ1-2; 8 bases match TRBD1. The CDR3 extends over 13 amino acids. V was pared by 7 bases and J by 5 bases, with 6 bases of the junction left unmatched. The V gene's germline CDR1 is ENHRY and CDR2 SYGVKD. The DNA of the CDR3 is TGTGCCATCACTCCAGGGGGCTCTTATGGCTACACCTTC. This codes for CAITPGGSYGYTF.

V gene TRBV5-1 combines with J gene TRBJ1-1; D is perhaps TRBD1 (5 bases). The V end lost 4 bases, the J end lost 6 bases, and 16 bases lay between the germline ends. CDR1 is SGHRS, CDR2 YFSETQ, per germline. The CDR3 extends over 14 amino acids. DNA for the CDR3: TGCGCCAGCAGCCCCCCCGGGACTGGGGCTGAAGCTTTCTTT. It specifies CASSPPGTGAEAFF.

This clonotype has at least ten counts. This chain joins TRBV5-1 and TRBJ2-1, with 9 bases lining up with TRBD2. Germline V CDR1 and CDR2: SGHRS, YFSETQ. This CDR3 has 15 amino acids. V trimming: 0 bases; J trimming: 7 bases; junction bases outside the gene matches: 5. Here the CDR3 reads CASSLDLAGQNEQFF. The CDR3 DNA reads as TGCGCCAGCAGCTTGGACCTAGCGGGGCAAAATGAGCAGTTCTTC.

This clonotype has a count of ten or more. The chain has TRBV20-1 and TRBJ1-5; D may be TRBD1 (5 bases). In germline, CDR1 is DFQATT, CDR2 SNEGSKA (reference sequence). V lost 5 bases and J lost 4, with 18 bases in between. The CDR3 is 15 residues long. CDR3 DNA sequence: TGCAGTGCTTTGATGGGATTACCAGGGAATCAGCCCCAGCATTTT. It translates to CSALMGLPGNQPQHF.

In this sample, this clonotype turned up many times. The chain employs TRBV7-2 and TRBJ2-2; D uncertain. The CDR3 covers 15 residues. The V and J ends lost 1 base and 4 bases respectively, with 10 bases between them. Germline V gene data show CDR1 as SGHTA and CDR2 as FQGNSA. The DNA of the CDR3 is TGTGCCAGCAGCTTAGTCCTGACTCGCACCGGGGAGCTGTTTTTT. Translated: CASSLVLTRTGELFF.

Only a few counts were recorded for this clonotype. This chain joins TRBV6-2 or TRBV6-3 and TRBJ1-5; 7 bases line up with TRBD1. The germline V gene encodes CDR1 MNHEY and CDR2 SVGEGT. The CDR3 covers 20 residues. The trim removed 0 bases at V and 1 base at J, leaving 15 bases unmatched. CDR3 loop: CASSYSFLTYEDRSNQPQHF. The DNA for the CDR3 is TGTGCCAGCAGTTACTCCTTTCTTACCTACGAGGACAGGAGCAATCAGCCCCAGCATTTT.

This clonotype was found many times. The V gene is TRBV11-3, the J gene TRBJ2-2; no reliable D call. The CDR3 is 12 residues long. CDR1 is SGHNT, CDR2 YENEEA, per germline. Trimming removed 2 bases from V and 7 bases from J, with 5 bases in between. In nucleotides, the CDR3 is TGTGCCAGCAGCTTACAGTTCGGGGAGCTGTTTTTT. It encodes CASSLQFGELFF.